These 23 T cell receptor beta chains were sequenced from one sample in a study of Ad26.COV2.S vaccination and SARS-CoV-2 variants. Only in-frame clones appear in the TCRdb table, and some are missing; sequencing was by immunoSEQ multiplex PCR. Of 430,000 or so clones in the sample, roughly nine tenths are singletons; the top ten hold over 2.5%. Treatment specified: around 19 received Ad26.COV2.S at low or high dose, single or two shots; five or six received placebo; per-sample allocation not given. Repertoires come from day 63 after the first vaccine or placebo injection. Specimen: peripheral blood, collected in a trial of Ad26.COV2.S vaccine versus placebo. The receptor set was obtained from a person between 18 and 60 years old who received the Ad26.COV2.S COVID-19 vaccine or a placebo.

The chain couples TRBV2 to TRBJ2-3; D may be TRBD2 (5 bases). There are 15 residues in the CDR3. Germline CDR1 is SNHLY and CDR2 is FYNNEI. V was pared by 5 bases and J by 0 bases, with 12 bases between. The CDR3, as DNA: TGTGCCAGCAGTTGGACTTTCTTTAGCACAGATACGCAGTATTTT. The encoded protein is CASSWTFFSTDTQYF.

Points on this clone: This sample also contains other DNA sequences that code for the same CDR3. The genes are TRBV2 and TRBJ2-7; possible D gene TRBD1, 5 bases. Germline CDR1 SNHLY, CDR2 FYNNEI. V shed 2 bases and J shed 2 bases, with 10 bases lying between them. This CDR3 is built from 14 residues. In DNA form, the CDR3 reads TGTGCCAGCAGTGAACAGGGATCCACCTACGAGCAGTACTTC. It translates to CASSEQGSTYEQYF.

This chain joins TRBV7-2 and TRBJ2-2, with TRBD1 identical over 7 bases. This CDR3 comprises 19 residues. After removal of 5 bases from V and 2 bases from J, the junction contained 17 bases not matched to a gene. Per germline, CDR1 SGHTA and CDR2 FQGNSA. Written as DNA, the CDR3 is TGTGCCAGCAGCCTCCGGACAGGACACCCAAAAACTAACACCGGGGAGCTGTTTTTT. Translating it yields CASSLRTGHPKTNTGELFF.

The chain combines TRBV5-8 with TRBJ1-5, with a weak D call TRBD1 (6 bases). Trimming removed 5 bases from V and 1 base from J, with 13 bases in between. CDR1 and CDR2 from the germline V gene are SGHTS and YDEGEE. The CDR3 runs 15 residues. The CDR3 is CASSPQGYSNQPQHF. CDR3 in DNA: TGTGCCAGCAGTCCACAGGGCTACAGCAATCAGCCCCAGCATTTT.

This chain connects TRBV27 to TRBJ1-1, with unresolved D. This CDR3 comprises 13 residues. Trimming removed 6 bases from V and 2 bases from J, with 10 bases in between. Germline CDR1 MNHEY, CDR2 SMNVEV (reference sequence). The CDR3 region has the DNA TGTGCCAGCAGCGACCCGCAAAACACTGAAGCTTTCTTT. Translation gives CASSDPQNTEAFF.

This clone occurred once. The chain links TRBV11-2 to TRBJ2-7, with 8 bases lining up with TRBD1. Germline values: CDR1 SGHAT, CDR2 FQNNGV. The CDR3 is made up of 15 amino acids. V trimming: 6 bases; J trimming: 2 bases; junction bases outside the gene matches: 9. CDR3 bases: TGTGCCAGCAGTGTTGGACAGGGTTTGGCCTACGAGCAGTACGTC. Its protein is CASSVGQGLAYEQYV.

The rearrangement links TRBV5-1 to TRBJ2-1; 11 nucleotides align to TRBD2. The CDR3 is 14 amino acids. From germline, CDR1 is SGHRS and CDR2 YFSETQ. V gave up 7 bases and J gave up 4 bases; unmatched junction bases: 4. The CDR3, as DNA: TGCGCCAGCCAGACTAGCGGGACTTACAATGAGCAGTTCTTC. Protein sequence: CASQTSGTYNEQFF.

This chain links TRBV5-1 with TRBJ2-7, with a possible D match to TRBD2 (6 bases). The germline CDR1 and CDR2 sequences are SGHRS and YFSETQ. V was shortened by 4 bases and J by 3 bases, with 17 bases between the two germline ends. There are 15 residues in the CDR3. In DNA form, the CDR3 reads TGCGCCAGCAGCCCCCGGGGGTTTTCGATCTACGAGCAGTACTTC. Protein sequence: CASSPRGFSIYEQYF.

The J gene is TRBJ1-2, the V gene TRBV30, with D tentatively TRBD1 (6 bases). The CDR3 spans 13 residues. V was shortened by 3 bases and J by 3 bases, with 11 bases between the two germline ends. Looked up from germline, CDR1 is GTSNPN and CDR2 is SVGIG (reference sequence). The CDR3 DNA reads as TGTGCCTGGAGGACGGACAGCCACTATGGCTACACCTTC. As protein: CAWRTDSHYGYTF.

This chain joins TRBV2 and TRBJ2-2; the match to TRBD1 covers 7 bases. The CDR3 has 13 amino acids. Per the germline V gene, CDR1 is SNHLY and CDR2 is FYNNEI. With V trimmed by 4 bases and J by 8 bases, 4 bases remained unmatched. The CDR3 nucleotides read TGTGCCAGCAGTGGGACAGGCTGGGGGGAGCTGTTTTTT. Translated: CASSGTGWGELFF.

The chain couples TRBV14 to TRBJ1-1; 7 positions agree with TRBD1. The V gene's germline CDR1 is SGHDN and CDR2 FVKESK. The CDR3 has 16 residues. Trimming cost V 0 bases and J 5 bases; bases outside gene matches: 9. The CDR3 DNA follows: TGTGCCAGCAGCCAAGACGTTGCGACAGGGTGGACTGAAGCTTTCTTT. Its protein is CASSQDVATGWTEAFF.

The J gene is TRBJ2-1, the V gene TRBV18; 14 bases are a match to TRBD2. This CDR3 spans 15 amino acids. V lost 6 bases and J lost 7; bases outside the gene matches: 5. Germline-derived CDR1 and CDR2 are KGHSH and LQKENI. The CDR3 sequence: CASSPGLAGENEQFF. CDR3 DNA: TGTGCCAGCTCGCCGGGACTAGCGGGAGAGAATGAGCAGTTCTTC.

CDR3 residues: CASSRRDRGFREQYF. The CDR3 DNA is TGCGCCAGCAGCCGCCGGGACAGGGGGTTCCGCGAGCAGTACTTC. V is TRBV4-3 and J is TRBJ2-7; TRBD1 matches 11 bases. J gave up 6 bases and V 4 bases, and 8 bases lay outside the gene matches. CDR1 and CDR2 (germline): LGHNA, YSLEER. This CDR3 is built from 15 residues.

This chain joins TRBV6-5 and TRBJ1-1; perhaps TRBD1 as D (6 bases). Germline V lookup: CDR1 MNHEY, CDR2 SVGAGI. The CDR3 contains 13 residues. The V gene lost 6 bases and the J gene lost 3 bases, with 11 bases spanning the gap. CDR3: CASRDSIYTEAFF. CDR3 DNA: TGTGCCAGCAGGGACAGTATATACACTGAAGCTTTCTTT.

This sequence joins TRBV2 and TRBJ2-3; 8 nucleotides agree with TRBD2. Germline CDR1 reads SNHLY; CDR2 reads FYNNEI. V lost 11 bases, J lost 2 bases, and 15 bases stayed unmatched. The CDR3 is 16 residues long. The chain's CDR3 is CAGKPVAGSYTDTQYF. The CDR3 coding sequence is TGTGCCGGCAAGCCGGTAGCGGGGAGCTACACAGATACGCAGTATTTT.

The CDR3 protein is CASSDRGENNEQFF. In DNA, the CDR3 is TGTGCCAGCAGTGACAGGGGCGAGAACAATGAGCAGTTCTTC. The rearrangement joins TRBV6-4 to TRBJ2-1; D perhaps matches TRBD1 (5 bases). Germline V gene sequence: CDR1 MRHNA, CDR2 SNTAGT. The CDR3 is 14 residues long. The V end was cut by 2 bases, the J end by 5 bases, with 10 bases between.

This chain connects TRBV5-4 to TRBJ2-2, with no clear D. V was trimmed by 0 bases and J by 5 bases, leaving 11 bases between them. Germline V CDR1 and CDR2: SGHNT, YYREEE (reference sequence). This CDR3 region has 15 residues. For the CDR3, the DNA is TGTGCCAGCAGCTTGGACTCTTCATCGACCGGGGAGCTGTTTTTT. It codes for CASSLDSSSTGELFF.

This clone was seen once. The chain links TRBV3-1 (or the pseudogene TRBV3-2) to TRBJ1-4; weak D call: TRBD1 (5 bases). The CDR3 is 15 residues long. Germline values: CDR1 LGHDT, CDR2 YNNKEL (reference sequence). The ends were cut back, 3 bases at V and 3 bases at J, with 11 bases in the middle. The CDR3 here is CASSQGRWANEKLFF. The CDR3 DNA sequence: TGTGCCAGCAGCCAGGGGCGATGGGCTAATGAAAAACTGTTTTTT.

With respect to this clone: Other DNA sequences of this sample code for an identical CDR3. The V and J genes are TRBV6-5 and TRBJ2-5, with 7 bases that match TRBD2. J was trimmed by 5 bases and V by 0 bases; bases with no gene match: 0. The CDR3 loop spans 13 amino acids. Germline V gene lookup returns CDR1 MNHEY and CDR2 SVGAGI. The CDR3 nucleotides read TGTGCCAGCAGTTACTCGGGGGGGGAGACCCAGTACTTC. As protein: CASSYSGGETQYF.

The chain uses TRBV19 and TRBJ2-7; D is unclear. The CDR3 has 11 residues. Germline-derived CDR1 and CDR2 are LNHDA and SQIVND (reference sequence). V was trimmed by 5 bases and J by 4 bases, leaving 6 bases between them. The CDR3 protein is CASSSSYEQYF. The CDR3 DNA reads as TGTGCCAGTAGTTCCAGTTACGAGCAGTACTTC.

The chain joins TRBV9 to TRBJ2-1, with TRBD2 matching over 13 bases. The CDR3 extends over 15 amino acids. The germline V gene encodes CDR1 SGDLS and CDR2 YYNGEE. V was pared by 4 bases and J by 9 bases, with 7 bases of the junction left unmatched. CDR3 nucleotide sequence: TGTGCCAGCAGCCCCCGGACTAGCGGGAGCGGTGAGCAGTTCTTC. Its translation is CASSPRTSGSGEQFF.

The sample holds one count of this clone. This chain uses TRBV19 with TRBJ1-2; TRBD1 agrees at 7 bases. J was trimmed by 10 bases and V by 5 bases; bases with no gene match: 4. The CDR3 consists of 11 residues. Germline CDR1 reads LNHDA; CDR2 reads SQIVND (reference sequence). The CDR3 protein is CASSLDRIYTF. CDR3 bases: TGTGCCAGTAGTTTGGACAGGATCTACACCTTC. The full variable domain, in which reference TRBV19 and TRBJ1-2 provide the parts outside the CDR3, is DGGITQSPKYLFRKEGQNVTLSCEQNLNHDAMYWYRQDPGQGLRLIYYSQIVNDFQKGDIAEGYSVSREKKESFPLTVTSAQKNPTAFYLCASSLDRIYTFGSGTRLTVV.

The V gene is TRBV19, the J gene TRBJ1-3, with D uncertain. V shed 6 bases and J shed 1 base, with 7 bases lying between them. CDR1 LNHDA and CDR2 SQIVND come from the germline V gene (reference sequence). The CDR3 covers 13 residues. In nucleotides, the CDR3 is TGTGCCAGTAGCTTACGGTCTGGAAACACCATATATTTT. Translating gives CASSLRSGNTIYF.